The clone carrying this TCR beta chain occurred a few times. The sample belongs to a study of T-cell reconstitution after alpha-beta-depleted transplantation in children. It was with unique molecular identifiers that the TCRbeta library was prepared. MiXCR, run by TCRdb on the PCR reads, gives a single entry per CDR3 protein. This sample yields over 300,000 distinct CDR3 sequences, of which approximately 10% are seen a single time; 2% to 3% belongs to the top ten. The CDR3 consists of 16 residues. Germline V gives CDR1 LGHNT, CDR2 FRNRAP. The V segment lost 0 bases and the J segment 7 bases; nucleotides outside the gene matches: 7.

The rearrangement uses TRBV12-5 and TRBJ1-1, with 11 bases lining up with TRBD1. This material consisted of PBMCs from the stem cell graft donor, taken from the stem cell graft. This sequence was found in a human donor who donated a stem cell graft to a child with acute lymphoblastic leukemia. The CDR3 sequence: CASGLVRTGGGGEAFF. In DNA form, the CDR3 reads TGTGCTAGTGGTTTGGTGCGGACAGGGGGCGGAGGTGAAGCTTTCTTT.